The entry below describes one T cell receptor beta chain. This specimen comes from a study of blood T cell repertoires in COVID-19. Looking at the study overall: Samples came from the United States, Italy and Spain, spanning acute and convalescent COVID-19. The cDNA or gDNA used as material had been derived from T cells, B-cell-depleted T cells, or PBMCs.

The authors' processing: Cell counts per sample came from amplifying reference gene primers. Only in-frame clones appear in the TCRdb table, and some are missing; sequencing was by immunoSEQ multiplex PCR. The D gene and trimming were derived from the DNA, and the V and J assignments and clone size from that table. The table lists approximately 400,000 clones, about four fifths of them singletons. V lost 4 bases and J lost 0, with 10 bases in between. From germline, CDR1 is SEHNR and CDR2 FQNEAQ (reference sequence). The CDR3 is made up of 15 amino acids. What was sequenced was peripheral blood. The gene calls are TRBV7-9 and TRBJ2-1, with D possibly TRBD1 on 5 matching bases. This receptor was taken from a human donor with acute or convalescent COVID-19. The donor label of this sample is uncertain. The CDR3 loop is CASSSQGISYNEQFF. In DNA, the CDR3 is TGTGCCAGCAGCTCGCAGGGTATCTCCTACAATGAGCAGTTCTTC.